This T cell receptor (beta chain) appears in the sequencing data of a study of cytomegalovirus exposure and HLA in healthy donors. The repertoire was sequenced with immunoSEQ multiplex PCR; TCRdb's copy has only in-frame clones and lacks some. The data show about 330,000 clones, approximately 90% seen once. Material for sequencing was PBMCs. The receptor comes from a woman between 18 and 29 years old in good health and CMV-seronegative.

The DNA for the CDR3 is TGTGCCAGCAGCTTTCACGGGACAGGGGGCGAGCAGTACTTC. This encodes CASSFHGTGGEQYF. V gene TRBV11-3 combines with J gene TRBJ2-7; 11 bases match TRBD1. The CDR3 runs to 14 residues. V lost 3 bases, J lost 6 bases, and 4 bases stayed unmatched. CDR1 SGHNT and CDR2 YENEEA come from the germline V gene.